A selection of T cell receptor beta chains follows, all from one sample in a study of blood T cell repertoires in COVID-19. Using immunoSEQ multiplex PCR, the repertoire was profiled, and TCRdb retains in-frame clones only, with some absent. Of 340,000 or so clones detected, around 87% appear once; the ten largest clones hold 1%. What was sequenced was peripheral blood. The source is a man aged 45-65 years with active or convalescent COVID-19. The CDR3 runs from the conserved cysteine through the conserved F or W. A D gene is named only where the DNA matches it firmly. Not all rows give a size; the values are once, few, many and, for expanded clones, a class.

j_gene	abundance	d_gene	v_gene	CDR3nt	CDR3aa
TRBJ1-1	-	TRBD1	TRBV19	TGTGCCAGTAGTATAACAGGGGTTGGAACTGAAGCTTTCTTT	CASSITGVGTEAFF
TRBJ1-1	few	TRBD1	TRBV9	TGTGCCAGCAGCGTAGGGATACAGGGGGCAGCTTTCTTT	CASSVGIQGAAFF
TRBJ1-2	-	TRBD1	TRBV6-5	TGTGCCAGCAGTTACGACAGGGTGGCCTATGGCTACACCTTC	CASSYDRVAYGYTF
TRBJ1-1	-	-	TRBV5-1	TGCGCCAGCAGCGCCGGAGACAGCGGGAGGACTGAAGCTTTCTTT	CASSAGDSGRTEAFF
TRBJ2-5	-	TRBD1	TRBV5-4	TGTGCCAGCAGGGCTACAGGGGAAGAGACCCAGTACTTC	CASRATGEETQYF
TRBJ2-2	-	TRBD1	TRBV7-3	TGTGCCAGCAGCTTTACGGGGACAGGGGACACCGGGGAGCTGTTTTTT	CASSFTGTGDTGELFF
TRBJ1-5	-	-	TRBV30	TGTGCCTGGAGTGTGGACAGAACTTCTAGCAATCAGCCCCAGCATTTT	CAWSVDRTSSNQPQHF
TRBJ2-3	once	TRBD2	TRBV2	TGTGCCAGCACCGAGGCGACTAGCGGTACAGATACGCAGTATTTT	CASTEATSGTDTQYF
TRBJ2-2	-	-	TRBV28	TGTGCCAGCCAACTACGGCAGGGTCGGAGGGAGCTGTTTTTT	CASQLRQGRRELFF
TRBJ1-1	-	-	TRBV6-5	TGTGCCAGCAGTTCCGGCGGGGCGGAGAACACTGAAGCTTTCTTT	CASSSGGAENTEAFF
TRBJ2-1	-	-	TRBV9	TGTGCCAGCAGCGGAGACTCCCCCTGGGAGCAGTTCTTC	CASSGDSPWEQFF
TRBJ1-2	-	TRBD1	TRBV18	TGTGCCAGCTCCTCGGGACAGAACTATGGCTACACCTTC	CASSSGQNYGYTF
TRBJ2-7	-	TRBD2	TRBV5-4	TGTGCCAGCAGCTCAGGCCCGACTAGCGGGGGGCACGAGCAGTACTTC	CASSSGPTSGGHEQYF
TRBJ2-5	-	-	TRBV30	TGTGCCTGGAGGGAGGGGACGAAGACCCAGTACTTC	CAWREGTKTQYF
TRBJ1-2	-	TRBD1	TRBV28	TGTGCCAGCAGCCCTTCAGGCATGACAGGGGGGGGCTACACCTTC	CASSPSGMTGGGYTF
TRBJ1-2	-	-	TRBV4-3	TGCGCCAGCAGCCAACTCGGGCGGGACTATGGCTACACCTTC	CASSQLGRDYGYTF
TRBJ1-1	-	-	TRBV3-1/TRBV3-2	TGTGCCAGCAGCCAAGATCCTGGGGGCGGTGTAAAAGCTTTCTTT	CASSQDPGGGVKAFF
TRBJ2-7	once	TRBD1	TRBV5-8	TGTGCCAGCAGCATTCTTACAGGGGACTACGAGCAGTACTTC	CASSILTGDYEQYF
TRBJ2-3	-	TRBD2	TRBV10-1	TGCGCCAGCAGTCCGAGACTAGCGGGAGGGATGGATACGCAGTATTTT	CASSPRLAGGMDTQYF
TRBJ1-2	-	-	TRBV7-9	TGTGCCAGCAGCTTATTGGTAGATTACTATGGCTACACCTTC	CASSLLVDYYGYTF
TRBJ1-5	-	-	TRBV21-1	TGTGCCAGCAGGGTTAGAGGGGGGGGCCTCAATCAGCCCCAGCATTTT	CASRVRGGGLNQPQHF
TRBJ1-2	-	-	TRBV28	TGTGCCAGCAGTTCAGGGGTTCGGGGCTATGGCTACACCTTC	CASSSGVRGYGYTF
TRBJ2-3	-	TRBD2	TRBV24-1	TGTGCCACCAGTGACTCGGGACTAGAGGGAACAGATACGCAGTATTTT	CATSDSGLEGTDTQYF
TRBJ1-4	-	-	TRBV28	TGTGCCAGCAGCCTCTTGGGCACTAATGAAAAACTGTTTTTT	CASSLLGTNEKLFF
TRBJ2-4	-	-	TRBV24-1	TGTGCCACCAGTGCTGTAGGCGACATCAAAAACATTCAGTACTTC	CATSAVGDIKNIQYF
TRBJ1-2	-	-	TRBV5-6	TGTGCCAGCAGCTTATATTACAGGGTTACTAACTATGGCTACACCTTC	CASSLYYRVTNYGYTF
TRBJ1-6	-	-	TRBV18	TGTGCCAGCTCACCAGTTCAAAACACAAATTCACCCCTCCACTTT	CASSPVQNTNSPLHF
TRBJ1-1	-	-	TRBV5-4	TGTGCCAGCAGCTTCGCGCCGGTAGCCAGGAACACTGAAGCTTTCTTT	CASSFAPVARNTEAFF
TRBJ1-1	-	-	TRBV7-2	TGTGCCAGCAGCTACGTCGCCGGCACTGAAGCTTTCTTT	CASSYVAGTEAFF
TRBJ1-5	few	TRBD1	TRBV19	TGTGCCAGTAGAAAGACAGGGGGCGCCGGGCAGCCCCAGCATTTT	CASRKTGGAGQPQHF
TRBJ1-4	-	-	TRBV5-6	TGTGCCAGCAGTCAGGGTGCAACTAATGAAAAACTGTTTTTT	CASSQGATNEKLFF
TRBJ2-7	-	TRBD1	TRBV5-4	TGTGCCAGCAGCAGGACAGGGGGTGACGAGCAGTACTTC	CASSRTGGDEQYF
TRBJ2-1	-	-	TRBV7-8	TGTGCCAGCAGCTTCTGGTTAGCGCAATTCTACAATGAGCAGTTCTTC	CASSFWLAQFYNEQFF
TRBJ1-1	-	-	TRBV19	TGTGCCAGTAGGGGGATTGAGGGTCGGACTGAAGCTTTCTTT	CASRGIEGRTEAFF
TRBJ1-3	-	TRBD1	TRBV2	TGTGCCAGCAGGGACAGGGGATACTCTGGAAACACCATATATTTT	CASRDRGYSGNTIYF
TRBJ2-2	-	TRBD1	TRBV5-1	TGCGCCAGCAGCGTGGGACAGTTCACCGGGGAGCTGTTTTTT	CASSVGQFTGELFF
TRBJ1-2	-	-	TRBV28	TGTGCCAGCTCCTCCCAAGGGGGTAACTATGGCTACACCTTC	CASSSQGGNYGYTF
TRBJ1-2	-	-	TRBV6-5	TGTGCCAGCAGTTACGCGCGGGAATATGGCTACACCTTC	CASSYAREYGYTF
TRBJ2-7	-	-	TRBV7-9	TGTGCCAGCAGCTTAGCTGGGGGGTTGTTGCACTTC	CASSLAGGLLHF
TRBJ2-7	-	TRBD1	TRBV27	TGTGCCAGCAGTTTAAGGACCCCGACAGGGCCCTACGAGCAGTACTTC	CASSLRTPTGPYEQYF
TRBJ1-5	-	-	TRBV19	TGTGCCAGTAAGGCGCAGGGGAGCAATCAGCCCCAGCATTTT	CASKAQGSNQPQHF
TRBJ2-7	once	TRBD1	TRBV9	TGTGCCAGCAGCTATGGACAGGGTCAGGACGAGCAGTACTTC	CASSYGQGQDEQYF
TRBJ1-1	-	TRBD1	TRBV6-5	TGTGCCAGCAGTTGGACAGGGTTTGACACTGAAGCTTTCTTT	CASSWTGFDTEAFF
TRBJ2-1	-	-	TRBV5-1	TGCGCCAGCAGCTTGGAGCTTAGCTCCTACAATGAGCAGTTCTTC	CASSLELSSYNEQFF
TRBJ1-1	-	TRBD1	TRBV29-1	TGCAGCGTTCACAGGGGGCGTCGCACTGAAGCTTTCTTT	CSVHRGRRTEAFF
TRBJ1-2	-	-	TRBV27	TGTGCCAGCAGGCCCCGGGGGGGCTATGGCTACACCTTC	CASRPRGGYGYTF
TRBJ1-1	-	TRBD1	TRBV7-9	TGTGCCAGCAGCTCAGGGGACAGGCCTATCTTTATGAACACTGAAGCTTTCTTT	CASSSGDRPIFMNTEAFF
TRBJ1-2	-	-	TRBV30	TGTGCCTGGAGTGTAAATTGGCAGGGGGGCTACACCTTC	CAWSVNWQGGYTF
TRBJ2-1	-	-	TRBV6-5	TGTGCCAGCAGGACGGGAGCGTTTTCCTACAATGAGCAGTTCTTC	CASRTGAFSYNEQFF
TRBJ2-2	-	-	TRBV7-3	TGTGCCAGCAGGCAGACTAGGAACACCGGGGAGCTGTTTTTT	CASRQTRNTGELFF
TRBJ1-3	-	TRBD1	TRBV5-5	TGTGCCAGCAGCTTGGCGGGTGGGACAGGCGGAAACACCATATATTTT	CASSLAGGTGGNTIYF
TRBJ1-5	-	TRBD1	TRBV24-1	TGTGCCACCAGTGATTCCGACAGGGGGCAACAGCCCCAGCATTTT	CATSDSDRGQQPQHF
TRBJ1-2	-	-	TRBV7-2	TGTGCCAGCAGCTTAGGGGACATGCCTTATGGCTACACCTTC	CASSLGDMPYGYTF
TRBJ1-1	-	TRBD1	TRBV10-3	TGTGCCATCAGCACCCCAGGGGGCGGCGGCACTGAAGCTTTCTTT	CAISTPGGGGTEAFF
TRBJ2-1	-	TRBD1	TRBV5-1	TGCGCCAGCAGCCCCCGGACAGGGGCCTACAATGAGCAGTTCTTC	CASSPRTGAYNEQFF
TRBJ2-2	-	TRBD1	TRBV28	TGTGCCAGCAGCCTCGGACAGGGGACCGGGGAGCTGTTTTTT	CASSLGQGTGELFF
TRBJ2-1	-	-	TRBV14	TGTGCCAGCAGCCAACTAGCGAGATACAATGAGCAGTTCTTC	CASSQLARYNEQFF
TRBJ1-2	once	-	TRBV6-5	TGTGCCAGCAGTCGGGACAAGAGAAACTATGGCTACACCTTC	CASSRDKRNYGYTF